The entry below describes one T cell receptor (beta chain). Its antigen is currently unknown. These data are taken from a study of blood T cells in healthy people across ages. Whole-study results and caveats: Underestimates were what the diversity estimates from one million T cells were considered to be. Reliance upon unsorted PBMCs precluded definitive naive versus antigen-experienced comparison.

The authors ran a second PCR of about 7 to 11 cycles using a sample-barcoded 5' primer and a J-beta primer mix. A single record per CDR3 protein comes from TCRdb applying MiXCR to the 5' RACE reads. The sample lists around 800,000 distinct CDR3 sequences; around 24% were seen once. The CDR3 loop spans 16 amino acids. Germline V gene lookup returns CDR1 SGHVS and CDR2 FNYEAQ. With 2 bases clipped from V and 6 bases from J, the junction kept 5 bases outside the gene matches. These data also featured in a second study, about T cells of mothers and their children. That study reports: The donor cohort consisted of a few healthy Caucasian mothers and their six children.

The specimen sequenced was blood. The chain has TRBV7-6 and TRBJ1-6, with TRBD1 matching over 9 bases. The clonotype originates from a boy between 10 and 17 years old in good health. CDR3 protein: CASSLKSGQGNSPLHF. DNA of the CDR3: TGTGCCAGCAGCTTAAAATCGGGACAGGGTAATTCACCCCTCCACTTT.